The 4 T cell receptor beta chains reported below all come from one sample, sequenced in a study of T cells in Graves' hyperthyroidism and ophthalmopathy. TCR beta CDR3 sequences were amplified from RNA transcripts. TCR CDR3 regions were first amplified by RT-PCR with HTBI primers. TCRdb re-derived calls from the multiplex PCR reads in MiXCR, one entry per CDR3 protein. The table has some 490,000 distinct CDR3 sequences, 20% to 25% seen once. Sequencing was done on a sample of blood. The receptors here all came from a woman in her seventies with Graves' ophthalmopathy.

The chain is built from TRBV5-1 and TRBJ2-5; 9 positions match TRBD1. Germline CDR1 and CDR2: SGHRS and YFSETQ. The CDR3 is 15 residues long. With V trimmed by 2 bases and J by 4 bases, 6 bases remained unmatched. This chain's CDR3 is CASSFGTGRRETQYF. The DNA of the CDR3 is TGCGCCAGCAGCTTTGGGACAGGGAGGCGAGAGACCCAGTACTTC. Based on the CDR3 plus reference TRBV5-1 and TRBJ2-5, the full variable domain is KAGVTQTPRYLIKTRGQQVTLSCSPISGHRSVSWYQQTPGQGLQFLFEYFSETQRNKGNFPGRFSGRQFSNSRSEMNVSTLELGDSALYLCASSFGTGRRETQYFGPGTRLLVL.

This clonotype appeared many times. J is TRBJ2-1 and V is TRBV11-2, with 13 bases lining up with TRBD2. Germline-derived CDR1 and CDR2 are SGHAT and FQNNGV. CDR3 length equals 13 residues. V was clipped by 8 bases and J by 8 bases; unmatched bases: 3. The CDR3 bases are TGTGCCAGCGGGACTAGCGGGATCTATGAGCAGTTCTTC. It specifies CASGTSGIYEQFF.

This clonotype was seen at least ten times. The chain employs TRBV6-1 and TRBJ1-2; the D is unclear. Trimming took off 4 bases at V and 4 bases at J, with 4 bases between the two ends. The germline gives CDR1 MNHNS, CDR2 SASEGT. CDR3 length: 11 residues. This chain's CDR3 is CASSVSYGYTF. The CDR3 region has the DNA TGTGCCAGCAGTGTAAGCTATGGCTACACCTTC.

Only a few counts were recorded for this clonotype. The chain has TRBV7-9 and TRBJ1-5, with D perhaps TRBD1 (6 bases). Germline CDR1 and CDR2: SEHNR and FQNEAQ (reference sequence). Trimming pared 5 bases from V and 9 bases from J, leaving 11 bases between. This CDR3 spans 12 amino acids. The CDR3: CASSTRGPPQHF. CDR3 sequence (DNA): TGTGCCAGCAGCACCAGGGGTCCGCCCCAGCATTTT.